The rows below give T cell receptor beta chains drawn from one sample of a study of shared clonotypes between healthy human individuals. The assay was immunoSEQ multiplex PCR, and TCRdb's table has in-frame clones only and misses some. The sample has around 2,000,000 clones; under 95% are singletons. The specimen sequenced was naive CD8+ T cells from PBMCs. Receptor source: a young man in good health. Some clones in this sample may be carry-over from other donors' samples. CDR3s include the opening cysteine and the closing phenylalanine or tryptophan. D genes are given only for firm matches. Clone size is given for some rows only: seen once, a few or many times, or a class if the clone is expanded.

J gene,clone size,D gene,V gene,CDR3 DNA,CDR3 protein
TRBJ1-2,.,.,TRBV21-1,TGTGCCAGCCACAGGGGGCCTTGCTATGGCTACACCTTC,CASHRGPCYGYTF
TRBJ2-3,.,.,TRBV9,TGTGCCAGCAGGCCGCCTAGCGAGGATACGCAGTATTTT,CASRPPSEDTQYF
TRBJ2-7,.,TRBD1,TRBV9,TGTGCCAGCAGCGTAGCGCCGGGACAGAACTACGAGCAGTACTTC,CASSVAPGQNYEQYF
TRBJ2-3,once,.,TRBV5-1,TGCGCCAGCAGCTTGGAACAGGGAACAGATACGCAGTATTTT,CASSLEQGTDTQYF
TRBJ2-6,once,.,TRBV29-1,TGCAGCGTTGAAACGGGGAACTACTACTCTGGGGCCAACGTCCTGACTTTC,CSVETGNYYSGANVLTF
TRBJ2-3,few,TRBD2,TRBV28,TGTGCCAGCAGTTCAAGGCGGGAGGGCCGAGATACGCAGTATTTT,CASSSRREGRDTQYF
TRBJ2-5,.,.,TRBV4-1,TGCGCCAGCAGCCAAGATGGGGCTAGCCTAGTCGGGCAGTACTTC,CASSQDGASLVGQYF
TRBJ2-2,.,.,TRBV29-1,TGCAGCGTTGTCCGGGCCGGGGAGCTGTTTTTT,CSVVRAGELFF
TRBJ2-7,.,.,TRBV20-1,TGCAGTGCTAGGGTCGGTTACGAGCAGTACTTC,CSARVGYEQYF
TRBJ2-7,.,TRBD1,TRBV27,TGTGCCAGCAGTCCCCGACAGGGGAGAAACTACGAGCAGTACTTC,CASSPRQGRNYEQYF
TRBJ1-4,.,.,TRBV28,TGTGCCAGCAGTTTGCTCTCTGAGGGAAGTTGGGAAAAACTGTTTTTT,CASSLLSEGSWEKLFF
TRBJ2-1,.,.,TRBV4-1,TGCGCCAGCAGCCAAGATAACCGGGAGAGCGCCTACAATGAGCAGTTCTTC,CASSQDNRESAYNEQFF
TRBJ2-1,.,TRBD2,TRBV2,TGTGCCAGCAGTGAGGGACTAGCTCCCGATGAGCAGTTCTTC,CASSEGLAPDEQFF
TRBJ2-7,.,TRBD2,TRBV28,TGTGCCAGCAGTGGGGGGGGCTACGAGCAGTACTTC,CASSGGGYEQYF
TRBJ2-1,.,TRBD2,TRBV7-8,TGTGCCAGCAGCTCTAGCGGGTCCTACAATGAGCAGTTCTTC,CASSSSGSYNEQFF
TRBJ1-4,.,.,TRBV5-5,TGTGCCAGCAGCTATAGGCCTGCAACTAATGAAAAACTGTTTTTT,CASSYRPATNEKLFF
TRBJ2-1,.,TRBD1,TRBV2,TGTGCCAGCAGCCACAGAAAAGACAGGGCCGCCTACAATGAGCAGTTCTTC,CASSHRKDRAAYNEQFF
TRBJ2-7,.,TRBD2,TRBV7-9,TGTGCCAGCAGCCCCGGGGGGGGACTAGCTCTTTACGAGCAGTACTTC,CASSPGGGLALYEQYF
TRBJ2-5,.,.,TRBV5-1,TGCGCCAGCACCCTCGGGTTCTCAAGTGAGACCCAGTACTTC,CASTLGFSSETQYF
TRBJ1-1,.,.,TRBV28,TGTGCCAGCAGTTTATACCGGACCGGGACTGAAGCTTTCTTT,CASSLYRTGTEAFF
TRBJ2-7,.,TRBD2,TRBV28,TGTGCCAGCAGTAAGGGGACTAGCGGGACTACCCTAGGGAACGAGCAGTACTTC,CASSKGTSGTTLGNEQYF
TRBJ2-1,.,TRBD2,TRBV7-6,TGTGCCAGCACCCTGAGCGGGGGGTACGGCAATGAGCAGTTCTTC,CASTLSGGYGNEQFF
TRBJ1-3,.,.,TRBV7-9,TGTGCCAGCAGGGCACCGGGAGACTCTGGAAACACCATATATTTT,CASRAPGDSGNTIYF
TRBJ1-2,.,TRBD1,TRBV4-1,TGCGCCAGCAGCCCCCGGACAGGGGGAAGTGGCTACACCTTC,CASSPRTGGSGYTF
TRBJ1-5,.,TRBD1,TRBV15,TGTGCCACCAGCAGAGAGGGCGGGACAGCGCTTGGCAATCAGCCCCAGCATTTT,CATSREGGTALGNQPQHF
TRBJ2-1,.,TRBD1,TRBV5-1,TGCGCCAGCAGCTTGCGGACAGGGGTAGGCAATGAGCAGTTCTTC,CASSLRTGVGNEQFF
TRBJ1-1,.,.,TRBV27,TGTGCCAGCGGAAACAGACAGACTTACACTGAAGCTTTCTTT,CASGNRQTYTEAFF
TRBJ2-1,once,TRBD1,TRBV2,TGTGCCAGCAGGGACAGGGGGCTCAATGAGCAGTTCTTC,CASRDRGLNEQFF
TRBJ2-7,.,.,TRBV6-6,TGTGCCAGCAGTTACTCGACGTGGTGGTGGTACTTC,CASSYSTWWWYF
TRBJ2-1,.,TRBD1,TRBV15,TGTGCCACCAGCGCAATCAGGGGGCGCATGAATGAGCAGTTCTTC,CATSAIRGRMNEQFF
TRBJ2-1,.,TRBD2,TRBV9,TGTGCCAGCAGCGGAGCGGGAGGCTCGGTCAATGAGCAGTTCTTC,CASSGAGGSVNEQFF
TRBJ2-1,.,.,TRBV4-1,TGCGCCAGCAGCCCAAGAGATGGTCCCTACAATGAGCAGTTCTTC,CASSPRDGPYNEQFF
TRBJ1-2,.,.,TRBV11-2,TGTGCCAGCAGCTTAGGCGGGACGGGGGGTGGTTACTCTGGCTACACCTTC,CASSLGGTGGGYSGYTF
TRBJ2-7,.,TRBD2,TRBV27,TGTGCCAGCAGCTTGCTTGGGACTAGCGGATCCTACGAGCAGTACTTC,CASSLLGTSGSYEQYF
TRBJ2-7,.,TRBD1,TRBV19,TGTGCCAGTAGTATCAGGACAGGCTACGAGCAGTACTTC,CASSIRTGYEQYF
TRBJ1-5,.,.,TRBV7-3,TGTGCCAGCAGCTTAACAGGGGCTTTTAATCAGCCCCAGCATTTT,CASSLTGAFNQPQHF
TRBJ2-1,.,.,TRBV7-6,TGTGCCAGCAGCCCACCGCAGTTACCCAGTGAGCAGTTCTTC,CASSPPQLPSEQFF
TRBJ2-3,.,.,TRBV27,TGTGCCAGCAGTGCCTCTAGCCGGGACTGGCTTAGATATACGCAGTATTTT,CASSASSRDWLRYTQYF
TRBJ2-5,.,TRBD1,TRBV2,TGTGCCAGCAGTGATAGAGACAGGGGGCTGACCCAGTACTTC,CASSDRDRGLTQYF
TRBJ2-7,.,TRBD1,TRBV13,TGTGCCAGCAGCTATGACAGGGAGAGCGAGCAGTACTTC,CASSYDRESEQYF
TRBJ2-1,.,.,TRBV4-1,TGCGCCAGCAGCCAAGAGCATCGGATGCCGACCAATGAGCAGTTCTTC,CASSQEHRMPTNEQFF